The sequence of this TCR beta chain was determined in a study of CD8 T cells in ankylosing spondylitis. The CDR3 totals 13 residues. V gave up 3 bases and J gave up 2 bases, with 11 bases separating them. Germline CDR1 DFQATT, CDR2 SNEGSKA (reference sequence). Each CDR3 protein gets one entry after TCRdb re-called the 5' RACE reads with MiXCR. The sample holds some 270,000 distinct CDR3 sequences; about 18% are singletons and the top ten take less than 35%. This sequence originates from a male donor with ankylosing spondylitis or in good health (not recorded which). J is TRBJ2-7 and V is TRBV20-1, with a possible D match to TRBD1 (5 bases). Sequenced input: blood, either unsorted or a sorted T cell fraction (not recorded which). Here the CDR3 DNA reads TGCAGTGCTAGTGGGGCCGAGACCTACGAGCAGTACTTC. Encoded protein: CSASGAETYEQYF.